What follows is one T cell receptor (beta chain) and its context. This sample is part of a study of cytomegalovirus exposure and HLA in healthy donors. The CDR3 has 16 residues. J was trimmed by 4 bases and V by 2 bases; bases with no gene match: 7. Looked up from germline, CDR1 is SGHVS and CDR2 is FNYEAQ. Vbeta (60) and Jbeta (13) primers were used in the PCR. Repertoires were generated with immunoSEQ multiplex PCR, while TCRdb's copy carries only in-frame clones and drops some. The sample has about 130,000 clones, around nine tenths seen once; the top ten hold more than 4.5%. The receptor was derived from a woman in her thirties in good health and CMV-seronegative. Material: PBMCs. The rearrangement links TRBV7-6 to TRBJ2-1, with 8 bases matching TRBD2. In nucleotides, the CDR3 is TGTGCCAGCAGCTTATGGGGGCTAGCGGGTTACAATGAGCAGTTCTTC. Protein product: CASSLWGLAGYNEQFF.